These 25 T cell receptor beta chains share one sample of origin, sequenced in a study of beta chain features in type 1 diabetes (dated by TCRdb to the late 2010s). No antigen is known for these receptors. The method behind the library was the immunoSEQ multiplex PCR assay. The High Capacity cDNA Reverse Transcription Kit was used to reverse transcribe all of the isolated RNA, meaning that expressed TCRB transcripts were what got sequenced. The table was pulled from immuneACCESS by TCRdb, which kept in-frame rearrangements only. Such tables lose some clones; where checked, under half of the loss comes from unresolved V genes, and the rest has no known cause. Present in this sample are fewer than 350,000 clones, about 15% of which were seen just once. About 0.014% of the sample goes to the ten largest clones. Study-wide conclusions, independent of this receptor: In all four CD4+ subsets, TCRB CDR3 length was moderately but significantly shorter in type 1 diabetes patients.

Sequences were obtained from naive CD4+ T cells from blood. The sample's cell subset or site label is to be understood as: true naive CD4+ T cells. The receptors stem from a man younger than 35 with type 1 diabetes.

V gene TRBV6-5 combines with J gene TRBJ2-1, with 9 nucleotides matching TRBD2. Germline trimming cut 6 bases from V and 5 bases from J; bases unmatched to any gene: 8. The CDR3 consists of 15 residues. Germline V CDR1 and CDR2: MNHEY, SVGAGI. CDR3 DNA: TGTGCCAGCAGCTACGCGGGACTAGCCAACAATGAGCAGTTCTTC. It yields the protein CASSYAGLANNEQFF.

This clone occurred a few times. This chain links TRBV5-1 with TRBJ2-5; 8 bases are a match to TRBD2. V lost 0 bases and J lost 5; bases outside the gene matches: 0. Germline CDR1 and CDR2: SGHRS and YFSETQ. The CDR3 consists of 13 residues. The chain's CDR3 is CASSLASGETQYF. In nucleotides, the CDR3 is TGCGCCAGCAGCTTGGCTAGCGGGGAGACCCAGTACTTC.

This clone was recorded a few times. J is TRBJ2-3 and V is TRBV11-2; D perhaps matches TRBD1 (6 bases). The germline CDR1 and CDR2 sequences are SGHAT and FQNNGV. The CDR3 spans 19 residues. V dropped 0 bases and J dropped 0 bases, with 19 bases sitting between them. The CDR3 loop is CASSLDLWTVHQSTDTQYF. In DNA form, the CDR3 reads TGTGCCAGCAGCTTAGATCTCTGGACAGTCCATCAAAGCACAGATACGCAGTATTTT.

This chain joins TRBV7-9 and TRBJ2-7; D unresolved. Germline-derived CDR1 and CDR2 are SEHNR and FQNEAQ (reference sequence). V lost 6 bases to trimming and J lost 2 bases, with 11 bases between them. The CDR3 totals 13 residues. The CDR3 nucleotides read TGTGCCAGCAGTAGAGTGGGCCCCTACGAGCAGTACTTC. Protein: CASSRVGPYEQYF.

The CDR3 sequence is CASSYRGQSYEQYF. DNA for the CDR3: TGTGCCAGCAGTTACAGGGGACAGTCCTACGAGCAGTACTTC. The chain has TRBV6-5 and TRBJ2-7, with 7 bases identical to TRBD1. The J segment lost 1 base and the V segment lost 2 bases, leaving 2 bases of the junction unmatched. Germline V gene sequence: CDR1 MNHEY, CDR2 SVGAGI. CDR3 size: 14 residues.

Concerning this clone: Other nucleotide sequences in the sample specify the same CDR3. V is TRBV29-1 and J is TRBJ1-1, with D tentatively TRBD1 (5 bases). CDR3 length equals 13 residues. V lost 6 bases and J 0 bases, leaving 11 bases between the germline ends. Germline V gene data show CDR1 as SQVTM and CDR2 as ANQGSEA. The CDR3 nucleotides read TGCAGCGTGGGGGGGTTGATGAACACTGAAGCTTTCTTT. Translation gives CSVGGLMNTEAFF.

This clone has just a few counts. The chain couples TRBV11-2 to TRBJ2-4, with D perhaps TRBD1 (5 bases). The CDR3 sequence is 15 residues long. Deletions cut 4 bases from V and 1 base from J, with 11 bases between. Per the germline V gene, CDR1 is SGHAT and CDR2 is FQNNGV. CDR3 nucleotide sequence: TGTGCCAGCAGCTCGCGCAGGGATGCCAAAAACATTCAGTACTTC. Amino acids: CASSSRRDAKNIQYF.

The table lists this clone with a few counts. An end of the junction differs from the germline gene, which may be a read error. The V call is TRBV30, the J call TRBJ2-5, with 11 positions matching TRBD1. In germline, CDR1 is GTSNPN, CDR2 SVGIG (reference sequence). The CDR3 extends over 13 amino acids. CDR3 protein: CAWSPRDRGVEHF. CDR3 DNA sequence: TGTGCCTGGAGTCCCCGGGACAGGGGGGTAGAGCACTTC.

CDR3 loop: CASSPRGGEGYTF. The CDR3 region has the DNA TGTGCCAGCTCACCGAGAGGGGGCGAGGGCTACACCTTC. V and J are TRBV18 and TRBJ1-2; 7 bases fit TRBD1. Trimming removed 3 bases from V and 8 bases from J; junction bases left unmatched: 6. Germline lookup yields CDR1 KGHSH and CDR2 LQKENI. The CDR3 is 13 residues long. Filled out from reference TRBV18 and TRBJ1-2, the complete variable domain reads NAGVMQNPRHLVRRRGQEARLRCSPMKGHSHVYWYRQLPEEGLKFMVYLQKENIIDESGMPKERFSAEFPKEGPSILRIQQVVRGDSAAYFCASSPRGGEGYTFGSGTRLTVV.

CDR3 in DNA: TGCGCCAGCAGCCATAAAACAGAGTACACCGGGGAGCTGTTTTTT. It encodes CASSHKTEYTGELFF. This chain uses TRBV5-1 with TRBJ2-2, with D unresolved. There are 15 residues in the CDR3. Germline CDR1 is SGHRS and CDR2 is YFSETQ. The V gene lost 4 bases and the J gene lost 3 bases, with 13 bases spanning the gap. The complete variable domain, with remaining parts taken from reference TRBV5-1 and TRBJ2-2, reads KAGVTQTPRYLIKTRGQQVTLSCSPISGHRSVSWYQQTPGQGLQFLFEYFSETQRNKGNFPGRFSGRQFSNSRSEMNVSTLELGDSALYLCASSHKTEYTGELFFGEGSRLTVL.

This clone was recorded only once. The chain uses TRBV29-1 and TRBJ2-1; 7 bases are a match to TRBD1. Germline assignment: CDR1 SQVTM and CDR2 ANQGSEA. V gave up 5 bases and J gave up 0 bases; unmatched junction bases: 4. There are 14 residues in the CDR3. The CDR3 reads CSVRTGSSYNEQFF. As DNA, the CDR3 is TGCAGCGTTAGGACAGGAAGCTCCTACAATGAGCAGTTCTTC.

This clone has only a few counts. This chain links TRBV30 with TRBJ1-2; TRBD1 is a possible D gene (6 bases). The CDR3 has 16 amino acids. The germline CDR1 and CDR2 sequences are GTSNPN and SVGIG (reference sequence). The germline V and J ends were trimmed by 4 bases and 4 bases, with 22 bases remaining between them. For the CDR3, the DNA is TGTGCCTGGACCGATTCTACCGGGACATTACCCTATGGCTACACCTTC. Translating it yields CAWTDSTGTLPYGYTF.

V is TRBV7-2 and J is TRBJ2-7; weak D call: TRBD2 (7 bases). The germline V and J ends were trimmed by 9 bases and 2 bases, with 14 bases remaining between them. CDR3 size: 13 residues. Germline V lookup: CDR1 SGHTA, CDR2 FQGNSA. CDR3 DNA: TGTGCCAGTGGGAGGGGGGCTCCCTACGAGCAGTACTTC. It yields the protein CASGRGAPYEQYF.

The rearrangement links TRBV18 to TRBJ2-5; a possible D gene is TRBD2 (6 bases). The CDR3 spans 14 residues. Germline V gives CDR1 KGHSH, CDR2 LQKENI. Trimming pared 1 base from V and 3 bases from J, leaving 9 bases between. CDR3 in amino acids: CASSPQRREETQYF. Written as DNA, the CDR3 is TGTGCCAGCTCACCACAGAGGAGGGAAGAGACCCAGTACTTC.

This clone was observed a few times. This chain uses TRBV30 with TRBJ1-1; D gene uncertain. Trimming removed 8 bases from V and 0 bases from J, with 10 bases in between. CDR3 size: 12 residues. The germline V gene has CDR1 GTSNPN and CDR2 SVGIG (reference sequence). Here the CDR3 DNA reads TGTGCCCGGCGTGACATGAACACTGAAGCTTTCTTT. It yields the protein CARRDMNTEAFF.

J is TRBJ2-5 and V is TRBV18; 11 positions agree with TRBD2. Unmatched junction bases numbered 1, after V lost 3 bases and J lost 4 bases. Germline V gene sequence: CDR1 KGHSH, CDR2 LQKENI. The CDR3 is 14 residues long. The CDR3: CASSPGTSGETQYF. The CDR3 DNA reads as TGTGCCAGCTCACCGGGGACTAGCGGAGAGACCCAGTACTTC.

This chain connects TRBV6-5 to TRBJ2-5; 7 bases map to TRBD2. The V segment lost 5 bases and the J segment 3 bases; nucleotides outside the gene matches: 3. Germline CDR1 reads MNHEY; CDR2 reads SVGAGI. This CDR3 is built from 13 residues. The CDR3 here is CASSTGTKETQYF. In DNA, the CDR3 is TGTGCCAGCAGTACGGGGACTAAAGAGACCCAGTACTTC.

The CDR3: CASSFGTGGLYEQYF. The CDR3 DNA follows: TGTGCCAGCAGCTTTGGGACAGGTGGACTCTACGAGCAGTACTTC. The rearrangement links TRBV7-2 to TRBJ2-7; TRBD1 agrees at 8 bases. The germline V gene has CDR1 SGHTA and CDR2 FQGNSA. The V and J ends lost 3 bases and 3 bases, in that order; junction bases with no gene match: 7. The CDR3 runs to 15 residues.

This clone has a handful of counts. This chain uses TRBV6-5 with TRBJ1-2, with 7 bases aligning to TRBD1. Germline V CDR1 and CDR2: MNHEY, SVGAGI. Trimming cost V 6 bases and J 7 bases; bases outside gene matches: 11. CDR3 size: 14 residues. The DNA of the CDR3 is TGTGCCAGCAGAACACATGACAGGGCGGGTGGCTACACCTTC. The encoded protein is CASRTHDRAGGYTF.

The gene calls are TRBV28 and TRBJ2-7; 8 bases agree with TRBD1. The CDR3 sequence is 14 residues long. Germline V gives CDR1 MDHEN, CDR2 SYDVKM. Unmatched junction bases numbered 3, after V lost 5 bases and J lost 0 bases. The CDR3 loop reads CASSLGQGSYEQYF. The CDR3 DNA is TGTGCCAGCAGTCTTGGACAGGGCTCCTACGAGCAGTACTTC.

This sequence joins TRBV28 and TRBJ2-7, with 9 bases matching TRBD1. The CDR3 has 13 residues. Germline CDR1 reads MDHEN; CDR2 reads SYDVKM. V lost 3 bases to trimming and J lost 8 bases; unmatched junction nucleotides: 5. The CDR3, as DNA: TGTGCCAGCAGTTTTGGGGACAGGGTGAAGCAGTACTTC. This translates into CASSFGDRVKQYF.

The gene calls are TRBV7-9 and TRBJ1-1; no definite D call. Trimming took 1 base from V and 0 from J, leaving 6 bases between them. Germline V gives CDR1 SEHNR, CDR2 FQNEAQ (reference sequence). CDR3 length: 14 amino acids. CDR3 residues: CASSLGAMNTEAFF. The DNA of the CDR3 is TGTGCCAGCAGCTTAGGAGCAATGAACACTGAAGCTTTCTTT. The full variable domain, completed using reference TRBV7-9 and TRBJ1-1, is DTGVSQNPRHKITKRGQNVTFRCDPISEHNRLYWYRQTLGQGPEFLTYFQNEAQLEKSRLLSDRFSAERPKGSFSTLEIQRTEQGDSAMYLCASSLGAMNTEAFFGQGTRLTVV.

A few counts support this clone. The chain uses TRBV9 and TRBJ2-1, with TRBD2 matching 7 bases. Trimming removed 3 bases from V and 5 bases from J; junction bases left unmatched: 5. There are 14 residues in the CDR3. Germline-derived CDR1 and CDR2 are SGDLS and YYNGEE. CDR3 residues: CASSGTRPDNEQFF. The CDR3 DNA follows: TGTGCCAGCAGCGGGACTAGACCGGACAATGAGCAGTTCTTC.

V usage is TRBV18 and J usage is TRBJ2-7; TRBD2 agrees at 7 bases. J gave up 4 bases and V 0 bases, and 6 bases lay outside the gene matches. This CDR3 spans 15 amino acids. The V gene's germline CDR1 is KGHSH and CDR2 LQKENI. In DNA, the CDR3 is TGTGCCAGCTCACCACCGGGGGGGGAGCCATACGAGCAGTACTTC. It is translated as CASSPPGGEPYEQYF.

This clone showed up many times. V is TRBV4-3 and J is TRBJ2-3, with D possibly being TRBD1 (6 bases). CDR3 length: 16 amino acids. Germline V gene data show CDR1 as LGHNA and CDR2 as YSLEER. Trimming cost V 3 bases and J 0 bases, with 13 bases left between them. The CDR3 coding sequence is TGCGCCAGCAGCCAGAGACAGGACTCGAGCACAGATACGCAGTATTTT. Its translation: CASSQRQDSSTDTQYF.